This T cell receptor (beta chain) emerged from a study of blood T cell repertoires in COVID-19. Study background: The cDNA or gDNA used as material had been derived from T cells, B-cell-depleted T cells, or PBMCs.

The V segment lost 4 bases and the J segment 2 bases; nucleotides outside the gene matches: 14. This CDR3 contains 17 residues. Germline-derived CDR1 and CDR2 are SGDLS and YYNGEE. Generated by immunoSEQ multiplex PCR, the TCRdb table keeps only in-frame clones and is missing some. The sample records about 42,000 clones, about nine tenths being singletons. The sequenced material came from peripheral blood. The TCR sequence derives from a human donor in a cohort sampled during active COVID-19. The chain recombines TRBV9 with TRBJ1-1; 7 nucleotides align to TRBD1. The CDR3 spells CASSNKFMGQPNTEAFF. For the CDR3, the DNA is TGTGCCAGCAGCAATAAATTTATGGGACAGCCTAACACTGAAGCTTTCTTT.